This T cell receptor beta chain was found in a study of blood T cell repertoires in COVID-19. Background on the study: Sources were T cells, B-cell-depleted T cells, or PBMCs; the material itself was cDNA or gDNA.

In the original processing: The assay estimated nucleated cells by amplifying reference gene primers. Assay: immunoSEQ multiplex PCR; the TCRdb copy retains only in-frame clones and omits some. That table supplies the V and J calls and clone size; D and trimming were determined from the DNA. The profile covers 24,000 or so clones, with about nine tenths appearing a single time and roughly 22% taken by the ten largest. This CDR3 is 15 amino acids long. J was trimmed by 8 bases and V by 6 bases; bases with no gene match: 12. Germline values: CDR1 MNHEY, CDR2 SVGAGI. The origin of this receptor is a man aged 70-80 years in a cohort sampled during active COVID-19. The source material was peripheral blood. J is TRBJ1-4 and V is TRBV6-5; 7 bases align to TRBD1. The CDR3 bases are TGTGCCAGCAGCACCCCCCGGACAGGCCACGAAAAACTGTTTTTT. It translates to CASSTPRTGHEKLFF.